These T cell receptor beta chains were read from a single sample in a study of cytomegalovirus exposure and HLA in healthy donors. The data were produced by immunoSEQ multiplex PCR, yet TCRdb's version contains in-frame clones alone and is incomplete. Seen here are roughly 190,000 clones, 60% to 85% observed once, and the top ten hold around 3%. The sequenced sample was PBMCs. Receptors originate from a female donor in good health and CMV-seronegative. CDR3s include the opening cysteine and the closing phenylalanine or tryptophan. Each record gives: D gene, V gene, J gene, clone size, CDR3 protein, CDR3 DNA. The D gene is left open where the match is weak. Clone size is not always given. Where it is, it says once, few, many or a class for expanded clones.

-	TRBV18	TRBJ1-1	-	CASSRGGNTEAFF	TGTGCCAGCTCCCGGGGGGGGAACACTGAAGCTTTCTTT
-	TRBV5-1	TRBJ1-4	-	CASSLAVTNEKLFF	TGCGCCAGCAGCTTGGCAGTGACTAATGAAAAACTGTTTTTT
TRBD2	TRBV10-2	TRBJ2-5	-	CASGGLAQETQYF	TGCGCCAGCGGGGGACTAGCCCAAGAGACCCAGTACTTC
-	TRBV7-2	TRBJ2-3	-	CASSPAVGSTDTQYF	TGTGCCAGCAGCCCAGCGGTGGGCAGCACAGATACGCAGTATTTT
TRBD2	TRBV28	TRBJ2-7	-	CASSRLAGGYEQYF	TGTGCCAGCAGTCGACTAGCGGGAGGCTACGAGCAGTACTTC
TRBD1	TRBV29-1	TRBJ1-1	-	CSVEVDAGGTEAFF	TGCAGCGTTGAAGTTGATGCAGGGGGTACTGAAGCTTTCTTT
TRBD1	TRBV2	TRBJ1-4	-	CASEAQGLGKLFF	TGTGCCAGCGAGGCACAGGGGTTGGGAAAACTGTTTTTT
-	TRBV2	TRBJ1-5	-	CASSEAGESKPQHF	TGTGCCAGCAGTGAAGCCGGGGAGAGTAAGCCCCAGCATTTT
TRBD1	TRBV5-5	TRBJ1-4	-	CASSRQGADEKLFF	TGTGCCAGCTCCCGTCAGGGGGCGGATGAAAAACTGTTTTTT
-	TRBV7-6	TRBJ1-1	-	CASSLGLLNTEAFF	TGTGCCAGCAGCTTGGGACTTTTGAACACTGAAGCTTTCTTT
-	TRBV11-2	TRBJ2-5	-	CASSGSWSGQETQYF	TGTGCCAGCAGCGGAAGTTGGAGCGGCCAAGAGACCCAGTACTTC
TRBD1	TRBV19	TRBJ2-1	few	CASSTTGVFNEQFF	TGTGCCAGTAGTACGACAGGGGTATTCAATGAGCAGTTCTTC
-	TRBV6-5	TRBJ2-1	-	CASSYSATGEQFF	TGTGCCAGCAGTTACTCGGCCACGGGAGAGCAGTTCTTC
-	TRBV18	TRBJ1-2	-	CASSQGTVYGYTF	TGTGCCAGCTCACAAGGTACAGTCTATGGCTACACCTTC
-	TRBV6-5	TRBJ2-7	-	CASSYFQGEQYF	TGTGCCAGCAGTTACTTCCAGGGGGAGCAGTACTTC
TRBD1	TRBV5-1	TRBJ2-3	few	CASSRQGAASTDTQYF	TGCGCCAGCAGCCGACAGGGGGCGGCGAGCACAGATACGCAGTATTTT
TRBD1	TRBV7-6	TRBJ2-1	-	CASSLGQGDNEQFF	TGTGCCAGCAGCTTAGGACAGGGTGACAATGAGCAGTTCTTC
TRBD2	TRBV6-6	TRBJ2-5	-	CASNPQRAGAQETQYF	TGTGCCAGCAACCCCCAACGAGCGGGGGCCCAAGAGACCCAGTACTTC
TRBD2	TRBV5-4	TRBJ2-7	-	CASSLVLLAGVPYEQYF	TGTGCCAGCAGCTTGGTCTTACTAGCGGGGGTTCCCTACGAGCAGTACTTC
-	TRBV27	TRBJ1-2	-	CASLPYDTGNYGYTF	TGTGCCAGCCTCCCCTACGACACAGGGAACTATGGCTACACCTTC
-	TRBV28	TRBJ1-5	-	CASSFSGFDQPQHF	TGTGCCAGCAGTTTTTCAGGGTTCGATCAGCCCCAGCATTTT
TRBD1	TRBV7-6	TRBJ2-7	few	CASNPGTGFYEQYF	TGTGCCAGCAACCCCGGGACAGGGTTTTACGAGCAGTACTTC
-	TRBV18	TRBJ1-1	once	CASSYAGVAEAFF	TGTGCCAGCTCATACGCAGGGGTCGCTGAAGCTTTCTTT
-	TRBV12-5	TRBJ2-3	-	CASGPGGLTQYF	TGTGCTAGTGGCCCCGGGGGGCTCACGCAGTATTTT
-	TRBV15	TRBJ1-1	-	CATSSGQWNTEAFF	TGTGCCACCAGCTCGGGACAATGGAACACTGAAGCTTTCTTT
TRBD1	TRBV7-9	TRBJ1-1	few	CASTKQGWTEAFF	TGTGCCAGCACCAAACAGGGGTGGACTGAAGCTTTCTTT
-	TRBV21-1	TRBJ1-1	-	CASSKARQGQGEAFF	TGTGCCAGCAGCAAAGCCCGGCAAGGGCAGGGTGAAGCTTTCTTT
-	TRBV11-2	TRBJ2-5	-	CASSTGGSRETQYF	TGTGCCAGCAGCACCGGCGGTAGCAGAGAGACCCAGTACTTC
-	TRBV10-3	TRBJ1-1	-	CAITTGNTEAFF	TGTGCCATTACGACAGGGAACACTGAAGCTTTCTTT
-	TRBV2	TRBJ1-2	-	CASSEALRNYGYTF	TGTGCCAGCAGTGAAGCCCTACGGAACTATGGCTACACCTTC
TRBD2	TRBV6-5	TRBJ2-1	-	CASSYREGEQFF	TGTGCCAGCAGTTACCGGGAGGGTGAGCAGTTCTTC
-	TRBV15	TRBJ1-4	-	CATSGGQTDEKLFF	TGTGCCACCAGCGGAGGACAGACGGATGAAAAACTGTTTTTT
TRBD2	TRBV6-1	TRBJ2-1	-	CASSEPLTSGGAYEQFF	TGTGCCAGCAGTGAACCGCTGACTAGCGGGGGGGCGTATGAGCAGTTCTTC
-	TRBV28	TRBJ1-6	-	CASSRADRDNSPLHF	TGTGCCAGCAGCCGTGCGGACAGAGACAATTCACCCCTCCACTTT
TRBD1	TRBV29-1	TRBJ1-4	-	CSAGTEYEKLFF	TGCAGCGCCGGGACAGAATATGAAAAACTGTTTTTT
-	TRBV19	TRBJ1-1	once	CASSIRGRAAEAFF	TGTGCCAGTAGTATAAGGGGCAGGGCCGCTGAAGCTTTCTTT